This TCR beta chain originates from a study of PD-L1 blockade in urothelial cancer. Study context: Researchers found blood samples held a median of 141,255 T cells.

Patients' urothelial carcinoma was locally advanced or metastatic. This CDR3 spans 13 amino acids. Germline CDR1 SGHVS, CDR2 FNYEAQ. Trimming removed 1 base from V and 2 bases from J, with 5 bases in between. TCRdb's copy holds only in-frame clones and misses some; the assay was immunoSEQ multiplex PCR. The sample shows about 84,000 clones, 82% of them seen only once. Here the sequenced sample was PBMCs, taken around atezolizumab (anti-PD-L1) treatment. The TCR originated in a man between 65 and 79 years old with urothelial cancer. The chain combines TRBV7-6 with TRBJ2-5, with D unclear. CDR3 nucleotide sequence: TGTGCCAGCAGCTTAGACCAGCAAGAGACCCAGTACTTC. This codes for CASSLDQQETQYF.